The T cell receptor beta chain described here comes from a study of sequential checkpoint blockade in melanoma. About the research overall: Maintenance nivolumab came after either treatment sequence.

This CDR3 spans 17 amino acids. The ends lost 0 bases at V and 6 bases at J; junction bases unmatched: 7. Germline CDR1 SGDLS, CDR2 YYNGEE. The treatment: randomized to nivolumab then ipilimumab (arm A) or the reverse (arm B). TCRdb keeps only in-frame clones here, not all; method: immunoSEQ multiplex PCR. This sample has tens of thousands of clones, with around nine tenths found just once. The source of this sequence is a human donor with melanoma. Source: CD8+ T cells sorted from blood (inferred from file names), taken from a patient given nivolumab and ipilimumab in sequence. This sequence joins TRBV9 and TRBJ2-3; TRBD2 agrees at 13 bases. CDR3 residues: CASSVDPGLAGTDTQYF. The CDR3 DNA is TGTGCCAGCAGCGTAGACCCGGGACTAGCGGGAACGGATACGCAGTATTTT.